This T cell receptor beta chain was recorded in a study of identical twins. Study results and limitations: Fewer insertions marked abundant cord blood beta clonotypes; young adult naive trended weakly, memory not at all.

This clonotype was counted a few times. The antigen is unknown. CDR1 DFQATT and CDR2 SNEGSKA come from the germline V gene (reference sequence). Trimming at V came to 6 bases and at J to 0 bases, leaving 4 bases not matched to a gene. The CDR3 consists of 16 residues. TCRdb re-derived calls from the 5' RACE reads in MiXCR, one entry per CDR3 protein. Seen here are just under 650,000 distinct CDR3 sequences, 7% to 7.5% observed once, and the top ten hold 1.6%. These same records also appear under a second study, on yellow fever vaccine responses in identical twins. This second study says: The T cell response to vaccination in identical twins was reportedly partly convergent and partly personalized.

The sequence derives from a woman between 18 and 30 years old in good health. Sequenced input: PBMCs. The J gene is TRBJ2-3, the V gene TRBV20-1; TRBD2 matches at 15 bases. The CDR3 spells CSANGLAGGSTDTQYF. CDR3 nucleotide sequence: TGCAGTGCGAACGGACTAGCGGGGGGGAGCACAGATACGCAGTATTTT.